The sequence of this T cell receptor (beta chain) was determined in a study of blood T cell repertoires in COVID-19. About the study: Whether acute or convalescent, the COVID-19 samples came from the United States, Italy and Spain.

In the original processing: Estimation of nucleated cell counts was performed using reference gene primer amplification. Sequencing was performed with immunoSEQ multiplex PCR; in TCRdb, only in-frame clones are kept and a portion is missing. The V and J calls and clone size are taken from that table; D and trimming were inferred from the DNA. The sample lists 250,000 to 350,000 clones, 90% occurring once. The participants were between roughly 18 and 90 years old and came from under 25 US areas. Which cohort a participant joined came from the clinical history participants gave. The ends were cut back, 3 bases at V and 5 bases at J, with 13 bases in the middle. CDR1 is DFQATT, CDR2 SNEGSKA, per germline (reference sequence). The CDR3 runs to 13 residues. This clone was counted between two and nine times.

Sequenced input: PBMCs or T cells enriched from blood (not recorded which). This chain links TRBV20-1 with TRBJ1-1; TRBD1 might be the D (5 bases). The sequence was obtained from a woman between 18 and 29 years old with acute COVID-19. The CDR3, as DNA: TGCAGTGCTAGTCTGTGGGGGGGAACTGAAGCTTTCTTT. Residues: CSASLWGGTEAFF.